The present T cell receptor beta chain was sequenced within a study of cytomegalovirus exposure and HLA in healthy donors. The method was immunoSEQ multiplex PCR; TCRdb's version includes in-frame clones alone and lacks a portion of them. The sample has roughly 64,000 clones, 85% to 95% seen once. This clone has a single count. Per germline, CDR1 SGHRS and CDR2 YFSETQ. The CDR3 is 14 amino acids. Deletions cut 5 bases from V and 2 bases from J, with 13 bases between. Sequenced sample: PBMCs. The chain combines TRBV5-1 with TRBJ2-5; D may be TRBD1 (6 bases). The source of this sequence is a woman under 30 in good health and CMV-seropositive. This CDR3 reads CASRPQGVQETQYF. Here the CDR3 DNA reads TGCGCCAGCAGGCCACAGGGTGTACAAGAGACCCAGTACTTC.